Below are 9 T cell receptor beta chains sequenced from a single sample in a study of blood T cell repertoires in COVID-19. Libraries were prepared by immunoSEQ multiplex PCR; TCRdb keeps only in-frame clonotypes and omits some of them. The sample lists 45,000 to 65,000 clones, approximately 80% occurring once. Material for sequencing was peripheral blood. The receptors were sampled from a woman aged 55-70 years with acute or convalescent COVID-19.

The chain combines TRBV9 with TRBJ1-5; possible D gene TRBD1, 5 bases. Germline lookup yields CDR1 SGDLS and CDR2 YYNGEE. CDR3 size: 15 residues. Trimming took 4 bases from V and 1 from J, leaving 12 bases between them. CDR3 nucleotides: TGTGCCAGCAGCTTCAGGGATCCGAGCAATCAGCCCCAGCATTTT. This encodes CASSFRDPSNQPQHF.

Here the CDR3 reads CASSRTSGDNNEQFF. Here the CDR3 DNA reads TGTGCCAGCAGCCGAACTAGCGGGGACAACAATGAGCAGTTCTTC. The chain recombines TRBV4-2 with TRBJ2-1, with 10 bases that match TRBD2. The germline V gene encodes CDR1 LGHNA and CDR2 YNFKEQ. This CDR3 is built from 15 residues. Germline trimming cut 4 bases from V and 5 bases from J; bases unmatched to any gene: 5.

This chain connects TRBV6-5 to TRBJ1-1, with 7 bases fitting TRBD1. The CDR3 contains 15 residues. V was clipped by 6 bases and J by 0 bases; unmatched bases: 7. Germline CDR1 reads MNHEY; CDR2 reads SVGAGI. CDR3 loop: CASRPYRGMNTEAFF. CDR3 bases: TGTGCCAGCAGACCTTACAGGGGAATGAACACTGAAGCTTTCTTT.

The chain employs TRBV24-1 and TRBJ2-7, with TRBD2 matching over 11 bases. The CDR3 totals 16 residues. Germline V gives CDR1 KGHDR, CDR2 SFDVKD. Losses at the gene ends were 4 bases for V and 0 bases for J; bases not matched to a gene: 4. CDR3 protein: CATSDGGLADSYEQYF. In nucleotides, the CDR3 is TGTGCCACCAGTGACGGGGGACTAGCGGACTCCTACGAGCAGTACTTC.

This clone was counted only a few times. J is TRBJ2-7 and V is TRBV2, with 10 nucleotides matching TRBD1. This CDR3 has 15 residues. Per the germline V gene, CDR1 is SNHLY and CDR2 is FYNNEI. Losses at the gene ends were 4 bases for V and 2 bases for J; bases not matched to a gene: 5. CDR3 bases: TGTGCCAGCAGTGGTCGGACAGGGGGTCCCTACGAGCAGTACTTC. As protein: CASSGRTGGPYEQYF.

The genes are TRBV2 and TRBJ1-1; the match to TRBD1 covers 9 bases. The CDR3 contains 14 residues. The J segment lost 4 bases and the V segment lost 4 bases, leaving 4 bases of the junction unmatched. The germline CDR1 and CDR2 sequences are SNHLY and FYNNEI. CDR3 residues: CASSGDRVLTEAFF. The CDR3 DNA reads as TGTGCCAGCAGTGGGGACAGGGTTCTCACTGAAGCTTTCTTT.

The genes are TRBV28 and TRBJ1-4; D remains unclear. The germline V and J ends were trimmed by 6 bases and 3 bases, with 11 bases remaining between them. CDR3 length: 14 amino acids. The germline gives CDR1 MDHEN, CDR2 SYDVKM. CDR3 residues: CASSEWSANEKLFF. As DNA, the CDR3 is TGTGCCAGCAGCGAATGGTCAGCTAATGAAAAACTGTTTTTT.

The chain employs TRBV28 and TRBJ1-5, with D perhaps matching TRBD1 (6 bases). Trimming took 7 bases from V and 0 from J, leaving 16 bases between them. CDR3 length: 16 residues. CDR1 and CDR2 from the germline V gene are MDHEN and SYDVKM. The CDR3 spells CASTSGGGTSNQPQHF. CDR3 DNA: TGTGCCAGCACCTCGGGGGGCGGAACTAGCAATCAGCCCCAGCATTTT.

This clone was picked up a small number of times. The chain combines TRBV28 with TRBJ1-2; a weak D match, TRBD1 (5 bases). The CDR3 is 12 amino acids. Germline values: CDR1 MDHEN, CDR2 SYDVKM. Trimming took 7 bases from V and 7 from J, leaving 13 bases between them. CDR3 DNA: TGTGCCAGCAAATCAGGGAACGGTGGCTACACCTTC. The encoded protein is CASKSGNGGYTF.